The rows below give T cell receptor beta chains drawn from one sample of a study of blood T cell repertoires in COVID-19. Repertoires were generated with immunoSEQ multiplex PCR, while TCRdb's copy carries only in-frame clones and drops some. In the table there are around 76,000 clones, around nine tenths of which are singletons. Sequencing was carried out using peripheral blood. Receptors were obtained from a man aged 55 to 70 with acute or convalescent COVID-19. The CDR3 runs from the conserved cysteine through the conserved F or W. The D gene is left open where the match is weak. Clone size is given for some rows only: seen once, a few or many times, or a class if the clone is expanded.

J | size | V | D | CDR3 | DNA
TRBJ2-2 | - | TRBV9 | TRBD2 | CASSAGLAVNTGELFF | TGTGCCAGCAGCGCGGGACTAGCGGTAAACACCGGGGAGCTGTTTTTT
TRBJ1-3 | once | TRBV6-5 | - | CASSVVNTIYF | TGTGCCAGCAGCGTAGTAAACACCATATATTTT
TRBJ1-2 | - | TRBV7-3 | TRBD1 | CASSSRPGQGKIDYGYTF | TGTGCCAGCAGCTCTCGACCGGGACAGGGGAAAATAGACTATGGCTACACCTTC
TRBJ1-1 | - | TRBV12-3/TRBV12-4 | TRBD1 | CASSHGQVEAFF | TGTGCCAGCAGCCACGGACAGGTAGAAGCTTTCTTT
TRBJ2-5 | - | TRBV12-3/TRBV12-4 | - | CASSLAIETQYF | TGTGCCAGCAGCCTCGCGATAGAGACCCAGTACTTC
TRBJ1-1 | few | TRBV5-1 | - | CASSPPLTGNTEAFF | TGCGCCAGCAGCCCTCCTTTGACTGGGAACACTGAAGCTTTCTTT
TRBJ1-1 | - | TRBV5-1 | - | CASFSREGTEAFF | TGCGCCAGCTTTTCCCGGGAGGGCACTGAAGCTTTCTTT
TRBJ1-6 | few | TRBV2 | TRBD1 | CASSFTGGTSPLHF | TGTGCCAGCAGTTTCACAGGGGGGACTTCACCCCTCCACTTT
TRBJ1-1 | - | TRBV6-5 | - | CASSYDGGWTEAFF | TGTGCCAGCAGTTACGATGGGGGGTGGACTGAAGCTTTCTTT
TRBJ2-7 | - | TRBV7-8 | - | CASSRRLASSYEQYF | TGTGCCAGCAGTCGTCGACTGGCTAGCTCCTACGAGCAGTACTTC
TRBJ2-1 | - | TRBV5-4 | TRBD1 | CASSPGQGVSYNEQFF | TGTGCCAGCAGCCCGGGACAGGGGGTATCCTACAATGAGCAGTTCTTC
TRBJ1-2 | - | TRBV20-1 | - | CSASGTLGLDYGYTF | TGCAGTGCTAGTGGGACTTTGGGACTCGACTATGGCTACACCTTC
TRBJ1-3 | - | TRBV5-6 | - | CASSFGSNSGNTIYF | TGTGCCAGCAGCTTTGGCAGTAACTCTGGAAACACCATATATTTT
TRBJ2-2 | - | TRBV5-1 | TRBD2 | CASREAGVINTGELFF | TGCGCCAGCAGGGAGGCGGGGGTCATTAACACCGGGGAGCTGTTTTTT
TRBJ2-2 | - | TRBV5-1 | - | CASSLGHGELFF | TGCGCCAGCAGCTTGGGACACGGGGAGCTGTTTTTT
TRBJ1-4 | - | TRBV5-1 | - | CASSLEGQTTNEKLFF | TGCGCCAGCAGCTTGGAGGGACAAACAACTAATGAAAAACTGTTTTTT
TRBJ1-1 | - | TRBV25-1 | TRBD1 | CASSGRTGRMNTEAFF | TGTGCCAGCAGTGGGAGGACAGGTCGAATGAACACTGAAGCTTTCTTT
TRBJ2-7 | - | TRBV6-5 | - | CASSVGHEQYF | TGTGCCAGCAGCGTGGGCCACGAGCAGTACTTC
TRBJ2-2 | once | TRBV5-1 | - | CASSTGTVNTGELFF | TGCGCCAGCAGCACAGGGACGGTTAACACCGGGGAGCTGTTTTTT
TRBJ2-7 | - | TRBV27 | TRBD1 | CASSFGPGQALYEQYF | TGTGCCAGCAGTTTCGGACCGGGACAGGCACTCTACGAGCAGTACTTC
TRBJ1-5 | - | TRBV5-6 | - | CASSPSWGGFQPQHF | TGTGCCAGCAGCCCGTCCTGGGGGGGCTTTCAGCCCCAGCATTTT
TRBJ2-5 | - | TRBV7-9 | - | CASSPTGGAGQYF | TGTGCCAGCAGCCCAACTGGGGGGGCTGGCCAGTACTTC
TRBJ1-2 | many | TRBV3-1/TRBV3-2 | TRBD1 | CASSQADRGYGYTF | TGTGCCAGCAGCCAGGCCGACAGGGGCTATGGCTACACCTTC
TRBJ1-2 | - | TRBV7-3 | - | CASSLDHLGWGYTF | TGTGCCAGCAGCCTCGACCATCTAGGATGGGGCTACACCTTC
TRBJ2-7 | - | TRBV7-6 | - | CASSSPPGYEQYF | TGTGCCAGCAGCTCTCCGCCCGGCTACGAGCAGTACTTC
TRBJ1-3 | - | TRBV9 | - | CASSRSGAGAHSGNTIYF | TGTGCCAGCAGTAGAAGTGGTGCGGGGGCGCACTCTGGAAACACCATATATTTT
TRBJ1-2 | - | TRBV7-2 | TRBD1 | CASSYASGGRGYTF | TGTGCCAGCAGCTACGCCTCAGGGGGCAGGGGCTACACCTTC
TRBJ2-7 | few | TRBV4-2 | TRBD2 | CASSQELAGGFNSYEQYF | TGTGCCAGCAGCCAAGAGCTAGCGGGAGGATTTAACTCCTACGAGCAGTACTTC
TRBJ2-1 | - | TRBV2 | TRBD2 | CASSEVSGGPLYNEQFF | TGTGCCAGCAGTGAAGTAAGCGGGGGACCCCTCTACAATGAGCAGTTCTTC
TRBJ1-4 | - | TRBV5-6 | - | CASSLGSNEKLFF | TGTGCCAGCAGCTTGGGTTCAAATGAAAAACTGTTTTTT
TRBJ2-1 | - | TRBV7-3 | TRBD1 | CASSWGQGAFEQFF | TGTGCCAGCAGCTGGGGACAGGGGGCGTTTGAGCAGTTCTTC
TRBJ2-7 | - | TRBV6-6 | TRBD1 | CASSYSGGQGYEQYF | TGTGCCAGCAGTTACTCTGGGGGACAGGGCTACGAGCAGTACTTC
TRBJ2-5 | - | TRBV5-4 | TRBD2 | CASSSGLAETQYF | TGTGCCAGCAGCTCGGGACTAGCGGAGACCCAGTACTTC
TRBJ2-2 | - | TRBV19 | - | CASSISGYTGELFF | TGTGCCAGTAGTATTTCCGGGTACACCGGGGAGCTGTTTTTT
TRBJ2-7 | - | TRBV9 | - | CASSPDGGARGSYEQYF | TGTGCCAGCAGCCCAGACGGCGGGGCCCGGGGGTCCTACGAGCAGTACTTC
TRBJ2-2 | - | TRBV5-1 | - | CASSLEGGDTGELFF | TGCGCCAGCAGCTTGGAAGGGGGGGACACCGGGGAGCTGTTTTTT
TRBJ1-5 | - | TRBV5-1 | - | CASRGDSNQPQHF | TGCGCCAGCCGGGGGGACAGCAATCAGCCCCAGCATTTT
TRBJ2-7 | - | TRBV11-2 | TRBD1 | CASSLGTGGFYEQYF | TGTGCCAGCAGCTTAGGAACAGGGGGCTTCTACGAGCAGTACTTC
TRBJ2-3 | - | TRBV19 | TRBD2 | CASSIEERGGLDTQYF | TGTGCCAGTAGTATTGAGGAGCGGGGGGGCCTCGATACGCAGTATTTT
TRBJ2-7 | - | TRBV6-4 | - | CASSDSARLRAVPGEQYF | TGTGCCAGCAGTGACTCGGCTAGGCTACGAGCAGTGCCGGGGGAGCAGTACTTC
TRBJ2-2 | once | TRBV5-1 | - | CASSLWGSGNTGELFF | TGCGCCAGCAGCTTGTGGGGTAGCGGGAACACCGGGGAGCTGTTTTTT
TRBJ2-3 | - | TRBV27 | - | CASSLGGRGTDTQYF | TGTGCCAGCAGTTTGGGAGGAAGAGGCACAGATACGCAGTATTTT
TRBJ2-5 | - | TRBV18 | TRBD2 | CASSPSGGRQETQYF | TGTGCCAGCTCACCAAGCGGGGGGCGGCAAGAGACCCAGTACTTC
TRBJ1-5 | - | TRBV30 | - | CALQGNNQPQHF | TGTGCCCTCCAGGGGAACAATCAGCCCCAGCATTTT
TRBJ2-5 | - | TRBV3-1/TRBV3-2 | - | CASSRQGLQETQYF | TGTGCCAGCAGCCGACAGGGACTTCAAGAGACCCAGTACTTC
TRBJ2-1 | - | TRBV5-1 | TRBD2 | CATRTSGTNNEQFF | TGCGCCACCAGGACTAGCGGGACTAACAATGAGCAGTTCTTC
TRBJ2-1 | - | TRBV10-1 | TRBD2 | CASSRGLAGANEQFF | TGCGCCAGCAGTCGGGGACTAGCGGGAGCGAATGAGCAGTTCTTC
TRBJ1-2 | - | TRBV13 | - | CASSFTGGQSNYGYTF | TGTGCCAGCAGCTTCACCGGCGGACAGTCTAACTATGGCTACACCTTC
TRBJ2-7 | - | TRBV5-4 | - | CASSESRSYEQYF | TGTGCCAGCAGCGAATCACGGTCCTACGAGCAGTACTTC
TRBJ2-1 | - | TRBV19 | - | CASSIKSREEQFF | TGTGCCAGTAGTATTAAATCGAGGGAAGAGCAGTTCTTC